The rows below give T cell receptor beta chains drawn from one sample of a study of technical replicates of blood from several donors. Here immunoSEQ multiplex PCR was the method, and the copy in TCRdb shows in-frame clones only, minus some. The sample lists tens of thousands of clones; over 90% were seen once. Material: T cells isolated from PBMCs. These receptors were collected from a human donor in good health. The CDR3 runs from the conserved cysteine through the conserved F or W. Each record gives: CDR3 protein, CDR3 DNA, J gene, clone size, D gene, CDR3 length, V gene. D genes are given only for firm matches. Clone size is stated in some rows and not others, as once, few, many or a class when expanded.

CASSDRRQGTDTQYF TGTGCCAGCAGCGACCGGAGGCAGGGGACAGATACGCAGTATTTT TRBJ2-3 . . 15 TRBV25-1
CASRSTSGRESNNEQFF TGTGCCAGCAGATCGACTAGCGGGAGGGAAAGCAACAATGAGCAGTTCTTC TRBJ2-1 . TRBD2 17 TRBV28
CASSFGTGVYEQFF TGTGCCAGCAGCTTCGGGACAGGGGTGTATGAGCAGTTCTTC TRBJ2-1 . TRBD1 14 TRBV7-6
CASSLDRLNTEAFF TGTGCCAGCTCACTAGACAGGTTGAACACTGAAGCTTTCTTT TRBJ1-1 . . 14 TRBV18
CASSSNVAASTDTQYF TGTGCCAGCAGCTCTAACGTGGCGGCGAGCACAGATACGCAGTATTTT TRBJ2-3 . . 16 TRBV11-3
CASSLEDRVTDTQYF TGCGCCAGCAGCTTGGAGGACAGGGTTACAGATACGCAGTATTTT TRBJ2-3 few TRBD1 15 TRBV5-1
CASSAGRGASGQMYTGELFF TGTGCCAGCAGTGCGGGCAGGGGTGCTAGCGGGCAGATGTACACCGGGGAGCTGTTTTTT TRBJ2-2 . TRBD2 20 TRBV2
CASSLGASSTNQPQHF TGCGCCAGCAGCTTGGGGGCCTCCTCTACTAATCAGCCCCAGCATTTT TRBJ1-5 . . 16 TRBV5-1
CASSFLQISGNTIYF TGTGCCAGCAGTTTCCTTCAGATCTCTGGAAACACCATATATTTT TRBJ1-3 . . 15 TRBV28
CASSTGQGLFHEQFF TGTGCCAGCAGTACCGGACAGGGATTATTTCATGAGCAGTTCTTC TRBJ2-1 . TRBD1 15 TRBV6-6
CASSQDRDSSSYEQYF TGTGCCAGCAGCCAAGACCGGGACTCGAGCTCCTACGAGCAGTACTTC TRBJ2-7 . . 16 TRBV4-2
CASSFGQGYEQYF TGTGCCAGCAGTTTCGGCCAGGGCTACGAGCAGTACTTC TRBJ2-7 once . 13 TRBV27
CATYGDSGAEAFF TGTGCCACCTATGGGGACAGTGGGGCTGAAGCTTTCTTT TRBJ1-1 . TRBD1 13 TRBV10-3
CASSLRQGIVYEQYF TGTGCCAGCAGTCTTAGACAGGGTATCGTCTACGAGCAGTACTTC TRBJ2-7 . TRBD1 15 TRBV27
CASSASGREYNEQFF TGTGCCAGCAGCGCGAGCGGGAGGGAATACAATGAGCAGTTCTTC TRBJ2-1 . TRBD2 15 TRBV9
CASSLVRRAGDFYEQYF TGTGCCAGCAGTTTAGTCCGTCGGGCAGGGGATTTTTACGAGCAGTACTTC TRBJ2-7 once . 17 TRBV27
CASLAGASYEQYF TGTGCCAGCCTAGCGGGAGCCTCCTACGAGCAGTACTTC TRBJ2-7 once TRBD2 13 TRBV2
CASSLERAPYEQYF TGCGCCAGCAGCTTGGAAAGAGCCCCCTACGAGCAGTACTTC TRBJ2-7 . . 14 TRBV5-1
CASSRQGAGELFF TGTGCCAGCAGCAGACAGGGGGCCGGGGAGCTGTTTTTT TRBJ2-2 once TRBD1 13 TRBV6-5
CASSLTTPGGEQYF TGTGCCAGCAGCTTAACCACCCCGGGAGGCGAGCAGTACTTC TRBJ2-7 . TRBD2 14 TRBV7-9
CASSPRDTEAFF TGTGCCAGCTCACCGCGGGACACTGAAGCTTTCTTT TRBJ1-1 . . 12 TRBV18
CASSGNGTGVTRTEAFF TGTGCCAGCAGTGGGAACGGGACAGGGGTCACCCGCACTGAAGCTTTCTTT TRBJ1-1 . TRBD1 17 TRBV6-1
CASSPGRGRFTEAFF TGTGCCAGTAGTCCTGGGAGGGGCAGGTTCACTGAAGCTTTCTTT TRBJ1-1 . . 15 TRBV19
CASSQDRGQWETQYF TGCGCCAGCAGCCAAGATAGAGGGCAATGGGAGACCCAGTACTTC TRBJ2-5 . . 15 TRBV4-3
CASPRTSGRKEQFF TGCGCCAGCCCCCGGACTAGCGGGAGAAAGGAGCAGTTCTTC TRBJ2-1 . TRBD2 14 TRBV5-1
CASSLLDRGGLNTEAFF TGCGCCAGCAGCTTACTAGACAGGGGAGGGTTGAACACTGAAGCTTTCTTT TRBJ1-1 . TRBD1 17 TRBV5-1
CASSPGTVYQETQYF TGCGCCAGCAGCCCGGGGACAGTGTACCAAGAGACCCAGTACTTC TRBJ2-5 . TRBD1 15 TRBV5-1
CASSQTGVNTEAFF TGTGCCAGCAGTCAGACAGGGGTGAACACTGAAGCTTTCTTT TRBJ1-1 . TRBD1 14 TRBV28
CASSMDIRYEQYF TGTGCCAGCAGCATGGACATTCGATACGAGCAGTACTTC TRBJ2-7 . . 13 TRBV7-3
CSARTRTGGISEAFF TGCAGCGCCAGAACCCGGACAGGGGGAATATCTGAAGCTTTCTTT TRBJ1-1 . TRBD1 15 TRBV29-1
CASSQEEGASRYGYTF TGCGCCAGCAGCCAAGAAGAGGGGGCAAGTAGGTATGGCTACACCTTC TRBJ1-2 . TRBD1 16 TRBV4-1
CASSLAFGGVGNEQFF TGTGCCAGCAGCTTGGCCTTCGGGGGAGTGGGCAATGAGCAGTTCTTC TRBJ2-1 . . 16 TRBV5-5
CASSLEGQGRSGANVLTF TGCGCCAGCAGCTTGGAGGGACAGGGTCGCTCTGGGGCCAACGTCCTGACTTTC TRBJ2-6 . TRBD1 18 TRBV5-1
CAMGGQPSYEQYF TGTGCCATGGGGGGGCAGCCCTCCTACGAGCAGTACTTC TRBJ2-7 . . 13 TRBV6-9
CASSPRQGNQETQYF TGTGCCAGCAGCCCCCGGCAGGGGAATCAAGAGACCCAGTACTTC TRBJ2-5 . . 15 TRBV7-9
CASSPPAYGTATYEQYF TGTGCCAGCAGTCCTCCTGCTTATGGGACAGCGACCTACGAGCAGTACTTC TRBJ2-7 once TRBD1 17 TRBV28
CASRGYRVGEKLFF TGTGCCAGCAGGGGGTACAGGGTTGGCGAAAAACTGTTTTTT TRBJ1-4 once . 14 TRBV2
CASSLGGLAGYEQYF TGTGCCAGCAGCCTAGGCGGGCTAGCGGGTTACGAGCAGTACTTC TRBJ2-7 . TRBD2 15 TRBV9
CASSRDSNQPQHF TGTGCCAGCAGCAGGGACAGTAATCAGCCCCAGCATTTT TRBJ1-5 . TRBD1 13 TRBV11-3
CASSPSAGAIAYEQYF TGTGCCAGCAGTCCTTCGGCGGGGGCCATCGCCTACGAGCAGTACTTC TRBJ2-7 . . 16 TRBV27
CASSLAQLAGGVQETQYF TGTGCCAGCAGCTTAGCGCAGCTAGCGGGAGGAGTCCAAGAGACCCAGTACTTC TRBJ2-5 . TRBD2 18 TRBV7-6
CASRHYTDTQYF TGTGCCAGCAGGCACTACACAGATACGCAGTATTTT TRBJ2-3 . . 12 TRBV6-6
CASSLNADEKLFF TGCGCCAGCAGCTTAAATGCAGATGAAAAACTGTTTTTT TRBJ1-4 once . 13 TRBV5-1
CAWGGQGAGNEQFF TGTGCCTGGGGGGGACAGGGGGCCGGCAATGAGCAGTTCTTC TRBJ2-1 . TRBD1 14 TRBV30
CASSQEGRNTEAFF TGTGCCAGCAGCCAAGAGGGGCGAAACACTGAAGCTTTCTTT TRBJ1-1 . . 14 TRBV4-2
CASSAQGDNEQFF TGTGCCAGCAGCGCCCAGGGGGACAATGAGCAGTTCTTC TRBJ2-1 . TRBD1 13 TRBV9
CASSLAADYLNTEAFF TGTGCCAGCAGCTTGGCAGCGGACTATTTGAACACTGAAGCTTTCTTT TRBJ1-1 . . 16 TRBV5-4
CAWRLTNYGYTF TGTGCCTGGAGACTCACTAACTATGGCTACACCTTC TRBJ1-2 . . 12 TRBV30
CATSRALAGDEQYF TGTGCCACCAGCAGAGCACTAGCGGGAGACGAGCAGTACTTC TRBJ2-7 . TRBD2 14 TRBV15
CASSLAGGYQETQYF TGTGCCAGCAGCTTAGCGGGGGGGTACCAAGAGACCCAGTACTTC TRBJ2-5 . TRBD2 15 TRBV11-3
CASSSQGSNEKLFF TGTGCCAGCAGTTCACAGGGTTCTAATGAAAAACTGTTTTTT TRBJ1-4 . . 14 TRBV2
CASSLGGQGNYGYTF TGTGCCAGCAGTTTAGGAGGACAGGGGAACTATGGCTACACCTTC TRBJ1-2 . TRBD1 15 TRBV28
CASSPLGLANYNEQFF TGTGCCAGCAGCCCACTGGGACTAGCGAATTACAATGAGCAGTTCTTC TRBJ2-1 . TRBD2 16 TRBV11-3